Listed below are T cell receptor beta chains from one sample, sequenced in a study of T cells after posttransplantation cyclophosphamide. Method: immunoSEQ multiplex PCR; TCRdb's copy keeps in-frame clones and lacks some. The repertoire holds around 5,000 clones, with approximately 75% as singletons. The specimen comprised PBMCs, sampled after allogeneic stem cell transplant with posttransplant cyclophosphamide. The source of these receptors is a male patient aged 60-70 years who received an allogeneic stem cell transplant from an unrelated donor, was CMV-positive, and had no GVHD. Some T cells may be supplied by the graft donor. The CDR3 runs from the conserved cysteine through the conserved F or W. A D gene is named only where the DNA matches it firmly. Expanded clones are given a class, and other clones once, few, many or no size at all.

J	D	size	V	CDR3	DNA
TRBJ1-2	TRBD1	-	TRBV14	CASSPGTTGGYGYTF	TGTGCCAGCAGCCCTGGAACGACAGGGGGGTATGGCTACACCTTC
TRBJ2-4	-	-	TRBV28	CASSGTTIRAKNIQYF	TGTGCCAGCTCGGGGACAACCATCCGAGCCAAAAACATTCAGTACTTC
TRBJ1-5	TRBD1	-	TRBV6-1	CASSPRDRDNQPQHF	TGTGCCAGCAGTCCCCGGGACAGGGACAATCAGCCCCAGCATTTT
TRBJ2-5	TRBD1	-	TRBV29-1	CSVGWDSGRTQYF	TGCAGCGTTGGATGGGACAGCGGTAGGACCCAGTACTTC
TRBJ2-1	TRBD2	-	TRBV6-1	CASSERTSGSHHEQFF	TGTGCCAGCAGTGAACGAACTAGCGGGTCCCACCATGAGCAGTTCTTC
TRBJ2-5	-	-	TRBV5-1	CASSFSVPQETQYF	TGCGCCAGCAGCTTTTCAGTACCACAAGAGACCCAGTACTTC
TRBJ2-2	TRBD1	-	TRBV18	CASSPLVTGGTGELFF	TGTGCCAGCTCACCACTTGTGACAGGGGGCACCGGGGAGCTGTTTTTT
TRBJ2-1	-	-	TRBV28	CASLLNSLRDEQFF	TGTGCCAGCCTGCTAAACAGCTTGAGGGATGAGCAGTTCTTC
TRBJ2-1	-	once	TRBV6-1	CASLEGAEQFF	TGTGCCAGCCTTGAAGGGGCTGAGCAGTTCTTC
TRBJ2-1	TRBD2	-	TRBV25-1	CASSDGLVGDEQFF	TGTGCCAGCAGTGACGGACTAGTAGGGGATGAGCAGTTCTTC
TRBJ1-2	-	-	TRBV28	CASSFAGYGYTF	TGTGCCAGCAGTTTTGCAGGGTATGGCTACACCTTC
TRBJ1-2	-	once	TRBV11-3	CASSWNRDTGYTF	TGTGCCAGCAGCTGGAACCGGGACACTGGCTACACCTTC
TRBJ2-5	TRBD2	once	TRBV20-1	CSGLVQETQYF	TGCAGCGGACTAGTTCAAGAGACCCAGTACTTC
TRBJ2-3	TRBD2	-	TRBV18	CASSPMTSGVAQYF	TGTGCCAGCTCACCGATGACTAGCGGGGTTGCGCAGTATTTT
TRBJ2-7	TRBD1	-	TRBV6-1	CASTRDRVGEQYF	TGTGCCAGCACCAGGGACAGGGTGGGCGAGCAGTACTTC
TRBJ2-3	-	-	TRBV7-2	CASSRGGEDTQYF	TGTGCCAGCAGCAGGGGTGGCGAGGATACGCAGTATTTT
TRBJ1-2	-	medium-sized	TRBV5-6	CASRGANAYGYTF	TGTGCCAGCAGGGGGGCAAACGCCTATGGCTACACCTTC
TRBJ2-1	TRBD2	-	TRBV18	CASSPMTSGVGNEQFF	TGTGCCAGCTCACCCATGACTAGCGGGGTGGGCAATGAGCAGTTCTTC
TRBJ2-7	-	-	TRBV19	CASSLNTRHPFYEQYF	TGTGCCAGTAGTTTGAATACTCGCCACCCGTTCTACGAGCAGTACTTC
TRBJ2-3	TRBD1	-	TRBV14	CASSQAGTGVFDTQYF	TGTGCCAGCAGCCAAGCCGGGACAGGGGTTTTCGATACGCAGTATTTT
TRBJ2-7	-	-	TRBV5-6	CASSLGAGTSEQYF	TGTGCCAGCAGCTTGGGGGCGGGGACCTCCGAGCAGTACTTC
TRBJ1-1	TRBD1	-	TRBV11-2	CASSLDWRGRGAFF	TGTGCCAGCAGCCTAGATTGGAGGGGGCGAGGCGCTTTCTTT
TRBJ2-3	TRBD2	-	TRBV27	CASSLVAGMTDTQYF	TGTGCCAGCAGTTTAGTAGCGGGAATGACAGATACGCAGTATTTT
TRBJ1-1	TRBD1	-	TRBV11-2	CASSLSPGGFGNTEAFF	TGTGCCAGCAGCTTATCTCCAGGGGGCTTTGGAAACACTGAAGCTTTCTTT
TRBJ1-5	-	-	TRBV1	CTSSQGPQGTAGNQPQHF	TGCACCAGCAGCCAAGGACCGCAGGGGACCGCGGGCAATCAGCCCCAGCATTTT
TRBJ2-1	-	few	TRBV12-5	CASGTQGQTYNEQFF	TGTGCTAGTGGCACCCAGGGGCAGACCTACAATGAGCAGTTCTTC
TRBJ2-5	-	-	TRBV9	CASSVGGDQETQYF	TGTGCCAGCAGCGTCGGCGGGGACCAAGAGACCCAGTACTTC
TRBJ1-4	TRBD1	medium-sized	TRBV25-1	CASSEMTGGNEKLFF	TGTGCCAGCAGTGAGATGACAGGGGGTAATGAAAAACTGTTTTTT
TRBJ1-4	-	-	TRBV7-9	CASSFGGKTDEKLFF	TGTGCCAGCAGCTTTGGAGGGAAGACTGATGAAAAACTGTTTTTT
TRBJ1-5	TRBD1	few	TRBV19	CASSMGVGQNQPQHF	TGTGCCAGTAGCATGGGGGTGGGACAGAATCAGCCCCAGCATTTT
TRBJ1-1	-	-	TRBV14	CASSQWAREMWMNTEAFF	TGTGCCAGCAGCCAATGGGCCAGGGAAATGTGGATGAACACTGAAGCTTTCTTT
TRBJ2-5	TRBD2	-	TRBV6-5	CASNWAGGPQETQYF	TGTGCCAGCAATTGGGCGGGAGGGCCTCAAGAGACCCAGTACTTC
TRBJ2-1	TRBD1	once	TRBV6-1	CASSERQGTEQFF	TGTGCCAGCAGTGAAAGACAGGGGACTGAGCAGTTCTTC
TRBJ2-1	TRBD1	-	TRBV6-4	CASSEGIWTGSINEQFF	TGTGCCAGCAGTGAAGGAATCTGGACAGGGAGTATCAATGAGCAGTTCTTC
TRBJ1-4	-	once	TRBV7-8	CASEPGAGGTTNEKLFF	TGTGCCAGCGAGCCCGGGGCAGGAGGGACAACTAATGAAAAACTGTTTTTT
TRBJ1-1	-	-	TRBV7-6	CASSQQRGGGTEAFF	TGTGCCAGCAGCCAACAGCGCGGGGGCGGCACTGAAGCTTTCTTT
TRBJ1-6	TRBD1	-	TRBV28	CATGQGQSPLHF	TGTGCCACGGGACAGGGGCAATCACCCCTCCACTTT
TRBJ1-5	-	few	TRBV7-2	CASSLSRGVDQPQHF	TGTGCCAGCAGCTTATCTCGCGGGGTTGATCAGCCCCAGCATTTT
TRBJ2-3	-	-	TRBV6-1	CASSVKTGNTQYF	TGTGCCAGCAGTGTAAAGACAGGCAACACGCAGTATTTT
TRBJ2-5	-	-	TRBV6-1	CASSDGGSRETQYF	TGTGCCAGCAGTGATGGGGGGTCGCGTGAGACCCAGTACTTC
TRBJ1-2	TRBD1	-	TRBV28	CASSSPGGRQGDYGYTF	TGTGCCAGCAGTTCCCCCGGAGGCAGACAGGGAGACTATGGCTACACCTTC
TRBJ1-1	-	-	TRBV30	CAWSGGRQGQNTEAFF	TGTGCCTGGAGTGGGGGGCGGCAGGGACAGAACACTGAAGCTTTCTTT
TRBJ1-1	-	-	TRBV5-1	CASSLSVGTEAFF	TGCGCCAGCAGCTTGAGCGTCGGCACTGAAGCTTTCTTT
TRBJ2-7	-	medium-sized	TRBV6-1	CATQGGRYEQYF	TGTGCCACCCAGGGGGGCCGGTACGAGCAGTACTTC
TRBJ2-1	TRBD2	-	TRBV7-2	CASSLGSGDDEQFF	TGTGCCAGCAGCTTGGGGAGCGGGGATGATGAGCAGTTCTTC